The sequence of this T cell receptor beta chain was determined in a study of PD-1 blockade in classical Hodgkin lymphoma. Documented time point: newly diagnosed, previously untreated cHL patient sample. Using magnetic negative selection, the CD4+ T cells were separated out of thawed PBMCs. Clones were sequenced by immunoSEQ multiplex PCR, and TCRdb holds only the in-frame ones, with some missing. Of approximately 25,000 clones in the sample, roughly nine tenths are singletons; the top ten hold about 0.55%. With 6 bases clipped from V and 0 bases from J, the junction kept 4 bases outside the gene matches. The CDR3 runs 16 residues. CDR1 and CDR2 (germline): SQVTM, ANQGSEA.

Material: CD4+ T cells from blood. V usage is TRBV29-1 and J usage is TRBJ2-1, with TRBD2 matching over 14 bases. The TCR sequence derives from a human donor with classical Hodgkin lymphoma. CDR3 sequence reads: CSVGLAGGISYNEQFF. The CDR3 DNA is TGCAGCGTCGGACTAGCGGGGGGTATCTCCTACAATGAGCAGTTCTTC.